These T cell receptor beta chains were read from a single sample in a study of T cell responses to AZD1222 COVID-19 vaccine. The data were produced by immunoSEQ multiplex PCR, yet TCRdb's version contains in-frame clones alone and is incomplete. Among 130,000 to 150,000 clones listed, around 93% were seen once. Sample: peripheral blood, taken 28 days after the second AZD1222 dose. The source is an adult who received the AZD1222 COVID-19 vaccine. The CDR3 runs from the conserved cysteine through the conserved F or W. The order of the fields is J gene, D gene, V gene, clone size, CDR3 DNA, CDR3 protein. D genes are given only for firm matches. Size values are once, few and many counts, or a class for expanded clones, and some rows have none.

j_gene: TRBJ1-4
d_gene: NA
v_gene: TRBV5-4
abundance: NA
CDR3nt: TGTGCCAGCAGCCCGGCGGGCAATGAAAAACTGTTTTTT
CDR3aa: CASSPAGNEKLFF

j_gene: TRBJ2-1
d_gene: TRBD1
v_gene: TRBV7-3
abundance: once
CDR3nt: TGTGCCAGCAGCTTTAGGACAGGGGGCCGAAATATAAACTCCTACAATGAGCAGTTCTTC
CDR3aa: CASSFRTGGRNINSYNEQFF

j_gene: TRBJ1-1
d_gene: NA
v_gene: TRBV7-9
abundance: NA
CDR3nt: TGTGCCAGCAGCTTAGCGGACCGTCGAGCTGAAGCTTTCTTT
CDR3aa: CASSLADRRAEAFF

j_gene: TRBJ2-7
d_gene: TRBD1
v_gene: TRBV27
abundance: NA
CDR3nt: TGTGCCAGCAGCCGGGCCGGGACAGGGCCCTACGAGCAGTACTTC
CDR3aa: CASSRAGTGPYEQYF

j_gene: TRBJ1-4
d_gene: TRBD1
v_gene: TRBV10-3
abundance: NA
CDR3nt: TGTGCCATCAGTGAGTCAGGGGGCAAGGAAAAACTGTTTTTT
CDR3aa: CAISESGGKEKLFF

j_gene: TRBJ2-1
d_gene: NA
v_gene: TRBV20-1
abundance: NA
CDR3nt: TGCAGTGCCGTGTACAATGAGCAGTTCTTC
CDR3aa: CSAVYNEQFF

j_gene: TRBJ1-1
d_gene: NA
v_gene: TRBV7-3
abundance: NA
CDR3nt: TGTGCCAGCAGCTCCAACCCCCCAGGACGGAACACTGAAGCTTTCTTT
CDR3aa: CASSSNPPGRNTEAFF

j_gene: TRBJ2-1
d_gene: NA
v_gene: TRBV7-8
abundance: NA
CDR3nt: TGTGCCAGCAGCTTAGCGCGGCTTCGGGACAACTCCTACAATGAGCAGTTCTTC
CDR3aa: CASSLARLRDNSYNEQFF

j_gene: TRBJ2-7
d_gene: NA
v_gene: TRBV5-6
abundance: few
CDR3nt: TGTGCCAGCAGCTCCTTAGGTCGACCGACCTACGAGCAGTACTTC
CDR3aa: CASSSLGRPTYEQYF

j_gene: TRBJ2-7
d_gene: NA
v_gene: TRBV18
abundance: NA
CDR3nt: TGTGCCAGCTCACCCACGGACAGTTCCTACGAGCAGTACTTC
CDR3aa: CASSPTDSSYEQYF

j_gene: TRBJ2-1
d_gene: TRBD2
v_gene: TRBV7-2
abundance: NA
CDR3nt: TGTGCCAGCAGCTTCATGGGACTAGCGGGCAATGAGCAGTTCTTC
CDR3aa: CASSFMGLAGNEQFF

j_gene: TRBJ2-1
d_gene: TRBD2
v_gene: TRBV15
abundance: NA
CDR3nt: TGTGCCACCAGCAGAGGACTAGCGAACAATGAGCAGTTCTTC
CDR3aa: CATSRGLANNEQFF

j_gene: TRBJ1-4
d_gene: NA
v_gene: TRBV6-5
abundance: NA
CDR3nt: TGTGCCAGCAGTCAGTCCGGGACTGTTGAAAAACTGTTTTTT
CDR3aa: CASSQSGTVEKLFF

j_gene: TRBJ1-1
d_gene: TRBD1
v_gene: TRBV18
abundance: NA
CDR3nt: TGTGCCAGCTCGCACTCCCCCCAAGTGGACAGGGACACTGAAGCTTTCTTT
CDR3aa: CASSHSPQVDRDTEAFF

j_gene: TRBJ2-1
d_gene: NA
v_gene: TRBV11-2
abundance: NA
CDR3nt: TGTGCCAGCAGCTTAGGCGAAAGGAGCAATGAGCAGTTCTTC
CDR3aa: CASSLGERSNEQFF

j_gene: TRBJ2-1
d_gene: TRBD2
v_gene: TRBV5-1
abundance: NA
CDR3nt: TGCGCCAGCAGCTTCAGCGGGGGGGGCTACAATGAGCAGTTCTTC
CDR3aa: CASSFSGGGYNEQFF

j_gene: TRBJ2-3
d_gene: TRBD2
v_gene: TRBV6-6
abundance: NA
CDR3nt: TGTGCCAGCAGTCTTTCAAGCGGGAGGCCCCGTGGGGATACGCAGTATTTT
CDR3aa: CASSLSSGRPRGDTQYF

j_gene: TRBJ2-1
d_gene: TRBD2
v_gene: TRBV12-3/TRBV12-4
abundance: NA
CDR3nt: TGTGCCAGCATAAGAGCGGGGCGGGCTGAGCAGTTCTTC
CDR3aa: CASIRAGRAEQFF

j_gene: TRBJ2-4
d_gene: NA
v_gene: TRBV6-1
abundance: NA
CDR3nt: TGTGCCAGCAGTGAAAGTAACCCACTCATTCAGTACTTC
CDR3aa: CASSESNPLIQYF